Listed below are T cell receptor beta chains from one sample, sequenced in a study of patients and donors after allogeneic stem cell transplantation. A single record per CDR3 protein comes from TCRdb applying MiXCR to the RT-PCR reads. The data hold about 90,000 distinct CDR3 sequences, with about 48% observed a single time. The sequenced sample consisted of blood, either unsorted or a sorted T cell fraction (not recorded which). The receptors stem from a human donor who was either an allogeneic HSCT recipient or a stem cell or donor lymphocyte infusion donor (not recorded which). It is not recorded whose cells these are; they may come from a transplant donor. CDR3s include the opening cysteine and the closing phenylalanine or tryptophan. A D gene is named only where the DNA matches it firmly. The size entry is marked missing in some rows and otherwise reads once, few, many or a size class.

TRBJ2-3 | NA | 14 | TRBV7-9 | NA | CASSLSGVGDTQYF | TGTGCCAGCAGCTTAAGTGGAGTCGGGGATACGCAGTATTTT
TRBJ1-1 | NA | 14 | TRBV27 | NA | CASSLVGGDTEAFF | TGTGCCAGCAGTTTGGTAGGAGGGGACACTGAAGCTTTCTTT
TRBJ1-1 | NA | 17 | TRBV15 | TRBD1 | CATSRDLRGPGNTEAFF | TGTGCCACCAGCAGAGATCTAAGGGGGCCGGGGAACACTGAAGCTTTCTTT
TRBJ2-2 | NA | 15 | TRBV23-1 | NA | CASSLSQGNLGELFF | TGCGCCAGCAGTCTGTCCCAGGGTAACCTCGGGGAGCTGTTTTTT
TRBJ1-1 | few | 13 | TRBV12-3/TRBV12-4 | NA | CASSALGDTEAFF | TGTGCCAGCAGTGCCCTTGGCGACACTGAAGCTTTCTTT
TRBJ1-5 | NA | 15 | TRBV7-2 | TRBD1 | CASSLTGGSGQPQHF | TGTGCCAGCAGCCTCACAGGGGGCTCAGGCCAGCCCCAGCATTTT
TRBJ1-5 | NA | 15 | TRBV28 | NA | CASSLPANGDQPQHF | TGTGCCAGCAGTTTACCGGCGAATGGAGATCAGCCCCAGCATTTT
TRBJ1-1 | NA | 16 | TRBV10-3 | TRBD1 | CAIRPGQGRGNTEAFF | TGTGCCATCAGGCCGGGACAGGGGAGAGGGAACACTGAAGCTTTCTTT
TRBJ1-2 | NA | 15 | TRBV12-5 | NA | CASAPGARGNYGYTF | TGTGCTAGTGCCCCCGGGGCTAGGGGCAACTATGGCTACACCTTC
TRBJ1-5 | few | 14 | TRBV27 | NA | CASSSHLGNQPQHF | TGTGCCAGCAGTTCTCACCTAGGGAATCAGCCCCAGCATTTT
TRBJ2-6 | NA | 15 | TRBV4-3 | NA | CASSLHPGWANVLTF | TGCGCCAGCAGCCTACACCCCGGTTGGGCCAACGTCCTGACTTTC
TRBJ1-1 | NA | 16 | TRBV7-2 | TRBD1 | CASSLALGQLNTEAFF | TGTGCCAGCAGCTTAGCCCTGGGACAGTTGAACACTGAAGCTTTCTTT
TRBJ2-3 | NA | 19 | TRBV21-1 | NA | CASSTFAGGCRVSTDTQYF | TGTGCCAGCAGCACATTTGCCGGGGGGTGTCGGGTTAGCACAGATACGCAGTATTTT
TRBJ1-1 | NA | 16 | TRBV5-6 | TRBD1 | CASSTDPGGTDTEAFF | TGTGCCAGCAGCACGGATCCAGGGGGCACGGACACTGAAGCTTTCTTT
TRBJ1-1 | few | 15 | TRBV5-1 | NA | CASTLTGELNTEAFF | TGCGCCAGCACCTTAACGGGGGAGCTGAACACTGAAGCTTTCTTT
TRBJ1-1 | NA | 18 | TRBV4-2 | NA | CASSQEDRGTTLNTEAFF | TGTGCCAGCAGCCAAGAGGACCGGGGCACAACGTTGAACACTGAAGCTTTCTTT
TRBJ2-2 | once | 19 | TRBV19 | TRBD2 | CASSASGTSGRRAVGELFF | TGTGCCAGTAGTGCCTCCGGGACTAGCGGGCGGAGAGCGGTCGGGGAGCTGTTTTTT
TRBJ1-5 | NA | 16 | TRBV28 | NA | CASSTPGQPANQPQHF | TGTGCCAGCAGTACCCCTGGGCAGCCTGCTAATCAGCCCCAGCATTTT
TRBJ2-3 | once | 14 | TRBV29-1 | TRBD1 | CSASPGQGTDTQYF | TGCAGCGCAAGCCCGGGACAGGGCACAGATACGCAGTATTTT
TRBJ1-4 | NA | 13 | TRBV6-6 | NA | CASNVRAGEKLFF | TGTGCCAGCAACGTCAGGGCAGGGGAAAAACTGTTTTTT
TRBJ1-1 | NA | 13 | TRBV5-4 | TRBD1 | CASSSDRAREAFF | TGTGCCAGCAGTTCAGACAGGGCAAGGGAAGCTTTCTTT
TRBJ1-4 | NA | 13 | TRBV20-1 | TRBD1 | CSARVGTEEKLFF | TGCAGTGCTAGGGTCGGGACAGAAGAAAAACTGTTTTTT
TRBJ2-1 | NA | 15 | TRBV7-9 | NA | CASSHQGKIYNEQFF | TGTGCCAGCAGCCACCAGGGGAAAATTTACAATGAGCAGTTCTTC
TRBJ1-3 | NA | 16 | TRBV5-1 | NA | CASSKGHTDSGNTIYF | TGCGCCAGCAGTAAGGGACACACCGACTCTGGAAACACCATATATTTT
TRBJ2-1 | NA | 13 | TRBV29-1 | TRBD2 | CSVGGLAVNEQFF | TGCAGCGTTGGGGGACTAGCGGTGAATGAGCAGTTCTTC
TRBJ1-2 | NA | 15 | TRBV20-1 | TRBD1 | CSAREAGRGSNGYTF | TGCAGTGCTAGGGAAGCGGGCAGGGGGTCCAATGGCTACACCTTC
TRBJ1-4 | few | 14 | TRBV7-9 | NA | CASGFQGANEKLFF | TGTGCCAGCGGTTTCCAGGGAGCTAATGAAAAACTGTTTTTT
TRBJ1-1 | NA | 14 | TRBV27 | NA | CASYSPGWNTEAFF | TGTGCCAGCTACAGTCCGGGTTGGAACACTGAAGCTTTCTTT
TRBJ1-1 | few | 14 | TRBV30 | NA | CAWSVLVVNTEAFF | TGTGCCTGGAGTGTATTGGTGGTGAACACTGAAGCTTTCTTT
TRBJ1-5 | NA | 16 | TRBV6-2/TRBV6-3 | NA | CASSSPDARGNQPQHF | TGTGCCAGCAGTAGTCCGGATGCTAGGGGCAATCAGCCCCAGCATTTT
TRBJ1-5 | few | 15 | TRBV19 | TRBD1 | CASSLRDRDHQPQHF | TGTGCCAGTAGCCTCAGGGACAGGGATCATCAGCCCCAGCATTTT
TRBJ2-7 | few | 15 | TRBV20-1 | TRBD2 | CSARGLAGVSYEQYF | TGCAGTGCTAGAGGACTAGCGGGAGTGTCCTACGAGCAGTACTTC
TRBJ1-5 | few | 15 | TRBV15 | NA | CATSSLEVSNQPQHF | TGTGCCACCAGCAGTCTTGAGGTTAGCAATCAGCCCCAGCATTTT
TRBJ1-1 | NA | 14 | TRBV10-3 | TRBD1 | CAISESGTGALAFF | TGTGCCATCAGTGAGTCAGGGACAGGAGCCCTGGCTTTCTTT
TRBJ1-1 | NA | 15 | TRBV6-2/TRBV6-3 | TRBD1 | CASRSFGTGATEAFF | TGTGCCAGCAGGTCATTCGGGACAGGGGCCACTGAAGCTTTCTTT
TRBJ1-2 | few | 12 | TRBV15 | NA | CATSKDSYGYTF | TGTGCCACCAGCAAAGACAGCTATGGCTACACCTTC
TRBJ1-1 | NA | 15 | TRBV27 | TRBD1 | CASSLSRGPNTEAFF | TGTGCCAGCAGTTTATCGAGGGGGCCGAACACTGAAGCTTTCTTT
TRBJ1-5 | few | 13 | TRBV6-5 | NA | CASGPGRNQPQHF | TGTGCCAGCGGTCCAGGGAGGAATCAGCCCCAGCATTTT
TRBJ2-2 | NA | 13 | TRBV24-1 | NA | CATSDPGAGELFF | TGTGCCACCAGTGACCCCGGCGCCGGGGAGCTGTTTTTT
TRBJ1-3 | NA | 21 | TRBV21-1 | NA | CASSKFVWQGGLTDSGNTIYF | TGTGCCAGCAGCAAGTTTGTCTGGCAGGGGGGATTAACAGACTCTGGAAACACCATATATTTT
TRBJ2-3 | few | 18 | TRBV13 | TRBD2 | CASSSRLAGGLLTDTQYF | TGTGCCAGCAGTTCTAGACTAGCGGGAGGTCTCCTCACAGATACGCAGTATTTT
TRBJ1-4 | NA | 14 | TRBV12-3/TRBV12-4 | NA | CASSSGGAGEKLFF | TGTGCCAGCAGTTCGGGAGGGGCAGGAGAAAAACTGTTTTTT
TRBJ2-7 | few | 15 | TRBV4-3 | NA | CASSRDGAHIYEQYF | TGCGCCAGCAGCCGCGACGGGGCCCACATTTACGAGCAGTACTTC
TRBJ2-1 | NA | 16 | TRBV19 | NA | CASSEPSGGNFYEQFF | TGTGCCAGTAGTGAACCCTCAGGCGGGAATTTCTATGAGCAGTTCTTC
TRBJ1-5 | NA | 17 | TRBV15 | NA | CATSRGILGSSNQPQHF | TGTGCCACCAGCAGAGGGATCCTAGGCTCTAGCAATCAGCCCCAGCATTTT
TRBJ2-5 | NA | 14 | TRBV20-1 | TRBD2 | CSARGLGLVGTQYF | TGCAGTGCTCGTGGACTAGGTCTAGTCGGGACCCAGTACTTC
TRBJ2-5 | NA | 15 | TRBV27 | TRBD2 | CASSLWMAGRETQYF | TGTGCCAGCAGTTTATGGATGGCCGGGAGGGAGACCCAGTACTTC
TRBJ1-4 | few | 12 | TRBV4-2 | NA | CASSQEGEKLFF | TGTGCCAGCAGCCAAGAAGGAGAAAAACTGTTTTTT
TRBJ1-6 | NA | 18 | TRBV4-3 | NA | CASSQDAAGRIINSPLHF | TGCGCCAGCAGCCAGGATGCGGCAGGGAGAATTATTAATTCACCCCTCCACTTT
TRBJ1-4 | few | 17 | TRBV7-9 | NA | CASSLSPRQGPNEKLFF | TGTGCCAGCAGCTTATCCCCGAGGCAGGGCCCTAATGAAAAACTGTTTTTT
TRBJ1-5 | few | 15 | TRBV6-2/TRBV6-3 | TRBD1 | CASSLTGVGNQPQHF | TGTGCCAGCAGTTTGACAGGGGTTGGCAATCAGCCCCAGCATTTT
TRBJ1-5 | NA | 17 | TRBV6-6 | NA | CASSYAAMSYSNQPQHF | TGTGCCAGCAGTTACGCAGCGATGAGTTATAGCAATCAGCCCCAGCATTTT